The rows below give T cell receptor beta chains drawn from one sample of a study of cytomegalovirus exposure and HLA in healthy donors. Using immunoSEQ multiplex PCR, the repertoire was profiled, and TCRdb retains in-frame clones only, with some absent. The sample has some 100,000 clones; approximately 80% are singletons. The sample consisted of PBMCs. These receptors originate from a man over 45 in good health and CMV-seropositive. Each CDR3 is given with its conserved first and last residue. A D gene is named only where the DNA matches it firmly. Clone size is not always given. Where it is, it says once, few, many or a class for expanded clones.

CSFRGPDTQYF | TGCAGCTTCAGGGGTCCAGATACGCAGTATTTT | TRBV29-1 | - | TRBJ2-3 | -
CSGRRQGTNTEAFF | TGCAGCGGGAGAAGACAGGGAACCAACACTGAAGCTTTCTTT | TRBV29-1 | TRBD1 | TRBJ1-1 | -
CASSPDSLNQPQHF | TGTGCCAGCAGCCCCGACAGTCTAAATCAGCCCCAGCATTTT | TRBV7-9 | - | TRBJ1-5 | -
CASSEEQDSYEQYF | TGTGCCAGCAGTGAGGAACAGGACTCCTACGAGCAGTACTTC | TRBV6-1 | - | TRBJ2-7 | -
CASSGTSGGEETQYF | TGCGCCAGCAGCGGGACTAGCGGGGGTGAAGAGACCCAGTACTTC | TRBV5-1 | TRBD2 | TRBJ2-5 | -
CASSRLAGAVEQYF | TGTGCCAGCAGCCGACTAGCGGGGGCCGTCGAGCAGTACTTC | TRBV6-5 | TRBD2 | TRBJ2-7 | -
CASSRDRGLNQPQHF | TGTGCCAGCAGCCGCGACAGGGGGCTGAATCAGCCCCAGCATTTT | TRBV7-2 | TRBD1 | TRBJ1-5 | -
CASRSSSGANVLTF | TGTGCCAGTAGGTCGAGCTCTGGGGCCAACGTCCTGACTTTC | TRBV19 | - | TRBJ2-6 | few
CASSLRSSNQPQHF | TGTGCCAGCAGTTTAAGGAGTAGCAATCAGCCCCAGCATTTT | TRBV27 | - | TRBJ1-5 | -
CATSREPGGDEQYF | TGTGCCACCAGCAGAGAACCAGGAGGGGACGAGCAGTACTTC | TRBV15 | - | TRBJ2-7 | -
CASSRGSYNEQFF | TGTGCCAGCAGCAGGGGCTCCTACAATGAGCAGTTCTTC | TRBV5-6 | - | TRBJ2-1 | once
CASSQDGGSGNTIYF | TGTGCCAGCAGCCAAGACGGTGGCTCTGGAAACACCATATATTTT | TRBV4-2 | - | TRBJ1-3 | few
CASSQEGTGDEQYF | TGCGCCAGCAGCCAAGAGGGGACAGGGGACGAGCAGTACTTC | TRBV4-1 | TRBD1 | TRBJ2-7 | -
CASSLPGREAFF | TGTGCCAGCAGTTTGCCAGGGAGGGAGGCTTTCTTT | TRBV28 | - | TRBJ1-1 | -
CASSPLGRGSFNNEQFF | TGTGCCAGCAGCCCCCTGGGAAGGGGCTCCTTTAACAATGAGCAGTTCTTC | TRBV9 | - | TRBJ2-1 | -
CASSSATEADTQYF | TGCGCCAGCAGCTCCGCGACAGAGGCAGATACGCAGTATTTT | TRBV5-1 | - | TRBJ2-3 | once
CASNTGAATDTQYF | TGTGCCAGCAATACAGGGGCCGCCACAGATACGCAGTATTTT | TRBV6-1 | TRBD1 | TRBJ2-3 | few
CASSLFERGNTEAFF | TGCGCCAGCAGCTTGTTTGAACGGGGGAACACTGAAGCTTTCTTT | TRBV5-1 | - | TRBJ1-1 | -
CASSQEGAGYQPQHF | TGCGCCAGCAGCCAAGAGGGAGCGGGGTATCAGCCCCAGCATTTT | TRBV4-1 | - | TRBJ1-5 | -
CASSSGTGKLYEQYF | TGCGCCAGCAGCTCCGGGACAGGGAAATTGTACGAGCAGTACTTC | TRBV5-1 | TRBD1 | TRBJ2-7 | -
CASSPTAFGYGYTF | TGTGCCAGCAGTCCGACAGCGTTTGGCTATGGCTACACCTTC | TRBV27 | - | TRBJ1-2 | -
CASSGEGRTDTQYF | TGTGCCAGCAGTGGGGAGGGACGCACAGATACGCAGTATTTT | TRBV6-1 | TRBD2 | TRBJ2-3 | -
CASSPILGSLQGRYGYTF | TGTGCCAGCAGTCCCATCCTTGGATCTTTGCAGGGGCGCTATGGCTACACCTTC | TRBV2 | - | TRBJ1-2 | -
CAWFRDRGSSGANVLTF | TGTGCCTGGTTCCGGGACAGGGGATCATCCGGGGCCAACGTCCTGACTTTC | TRBV30 | TRBD1 | TRBJ2-6 | many
CASSAGGDRAHEKLFF | TGTGCCAGCAGCGCTGGAGGGGACAGGGCTCATGAAAAACTGTTTTTT | TRBV9 | TRBD1 | TRBJ1-4 | -
CSVLETANNSPLHF | TGCAGCGTTCTCGAGACAGCTAATAATTCACCCCTCCACTTT | TRBV29-1 | - | TRBJ1-6 | -
CASSAPPRDRGFMNTEAFF | TGTGCCAGCAGCGCGCCCCCCCGGGACAGGGGATTCATGAACACTGAAGCTTTCTTT | TRBV9 | TRBD1 | TRBJ1-1 | -
CASSPRGQDRGDTQYF | TGTGCCAGCAGCCCAAGGGGGCAGGACAGGGGAGATACGCAGTATTTT | TRBV5-4 | TRBD1 | TRBJ2-3 | -
CASSLGGGFVEETQYF | TGTGCCAGCAGCTTAGGTGGTGGCTTCGTCGAAGAGACCCAGTACTTC | TRBV7-9 | - | TRBJ2-5 | few
CASSPGQAGTDTQYF | TGTGCCAGCAGCCCTGGACAGGCGGGAACAGATACGCAGTATTTT | TRBV7-9 | - | TRBJ2-3 | -
CASTARYNEQFF | TGTGCCAGCACCGCTCGGTACAATGAGCAGTTCTTC | TRBV28 | - | TRBJ2-1 | few
CASSERREKGGELFF | TGTGCCAGCAGTGAACGGCGGGAGAAGGGCGGGGAGCTGTTTTTT | TRBV6-1 | TRBD2 | TRBJ2-2 | -
CASSESRWAGTQYF | TGTGCCAGCAGTGAATCTCGATGGGCGGGGACCCAGTACTTC | TRBV2 | - | TRBJ2-5 | -
CASSLRGGSGNTIYF | TGCGCCAGCAGCCTTCGAGGGGGCTCTGGAAACACCATATATTTT | TRBV5-1 | - | TRBJ1-3 | -
CAYSPGADTQYF | TGTGCCTACTCACCAGGGGCAGATACGCAGTATTTT | TRBV30 | - | TRBJ2-3 | -
CASSLQYYEQYF | TGTGCCAGCTCACTACAGTACTACGAGCAGTACTTC | TRBV18 | - | TRBJ2-7 | -
CASSLLIANEQFF | TGTGCCAGCAGCCTCCTAATCGCCAATGAGCAGTTCTTC | TRBV4-2 | - | TRBJ2-1 | -
CASRERTGGVYSPLHF | TGTGCCAGTAGAGAAAGGACAGGGGGCGTTTATTCACCCCTCCACTTT | TRBV19 | TRBD1 | TRBJ1-6 | -
CASSAEGTLVGPLSGYEQFF | TGCGCCAGCAGCGCGGAAGGAACACTAGTTGGTCCATTGTCGGGTTATGAGCAGTTCTTC | TRBV5-1 | - | TRBJ2-1 | -
CASSDREFSPLHF | TGTGCCAGCAGTGACAGGGAATTTTCACCCCTCCACTTT | TRBV2 | - | TRBJ1-6 | -
CASSSDTLQAFF | TGTGCCAGCAGCTCGGACACGTTACAAGCTTTCTTT | TRBV7-9 | - | TRBJ1-1 | -
CASRVGTLGTQYF | TGCGCCAGCAGGGTCGGGACTTTGGGGACCCAGTACTTC | TRBV5-1 | - | TRBJ2-5 | -